A single sample is the source of the 8 T cell receptor beta chains below, sequenced in a study of OX40 agonist ivuxolimab in advanced cancers. Sequencing used immunoSEQ multiplex PCR; TCRdb keeps in-frame clones, though not all of them. This sample has 14,000 to 15,000 clones, with about 90% found just once. The sequencing used CD4+ or CD8+ T cells sorted from blood, collected in a trial of the OX40 agonist ivuxolimab. These receptor sequences come from an adult with an advanced solid tumor such as melanoma, head and neck, liver or kidney cancer.

V gene TRBV27 combines with J gene TRBJ2-7; TRBD1 might be the D (5 bases). V was clipped by 5 bases and J by 5 bases, with 16 bases between them. The germline V gene has CDR1 MNHEY and CDR2 SMNVEV (reference sequence). The CDR3 is 14 amino acids. CDR3 in DNA: TGTGCCAGCAGTCCCTCGGCAGGGTTAGACGAGCAGTACTTC. It codes for CASSPSAGLDEQYF.

This clone appeared once. V gene TRBV6-5 combines with J gene TRBJ2-7; D is perhaps TRBD1 (5 bases). V dropped 0 bases and J dropped 3 bases, with 12 bases sitting between them. The CDR3 is 15 amino acids. Germline CDR1 and CDR2: MNHEY and SVGAGI. The CDR3: CASSYSRQGGYEQYF. CDR3 nucleotides: TGTGCCAGCAGTTACTCGAGGCAGGGTGGCTACGAGCAGTACTTC.

The CDR3 sequence: CASSYVGQGDSYEQYF. The CDR3 nucleotides read TGTGCCAGCAGTTACGTGGGACAGGGGGACTCCTACGAGCAGTACTTC. The V and J genes are TRBV6-6 and TRBJ2-7; 11 nucleotides line up with TRBD1. CDR3 length: 16 residues. Germline V CDR1 and CDR2: MNHNY, SVGAGI (reference sequence). Losses at the gene ends were 2 bases for V and 0 bases for J; bases not matched to a gene: 3.

The chain couples TRBV30 to TRBJ1-1; D call uncertain. The CDR3 sequence is 11 residues long. Germline V lookup: CDR1 GTSNPN, CDR2 SVGIG (reference sequence). V lost 2 bases and J 3 bases, leaving 4 bases between the germline ends. For the CDR3, the DNA is TGTGCCTGGAGTTGGGACACTGAAGCTTTCTTT. Amino acids: CAWSWDTEAFF.

The J gene is TRBJ2-7, the V gene TRBV5-6; 9 bases map to TRBD2. This CDR3 has 15 amino acids. Germline V gene data show CDR1 as SGHDT and CDR2 as YYEEEE. V trimming: 0 bases; J trimming: 3 bases; junction bases outside the gene matches: 4. CDR3 DNA sequence: TGTGCCAGCAGCTTGGCCGTGACTAGCGGCTACGAGCAGTACTTC. This encodes CASSLAVTSGYEQYF. Full variable domain (remainder filled in from reference TRBV5-6 and TRBJ2-7): DAGVTQSPTHLIKTRGQQVTLRCSPKSGHDTVSWYQQALGQGPQFIFQYYEEEERQRGNFPDRFSGHQFPNYSSELNVNALLLGDSALYLCASSLAVTSGYEQYFGPGTRLTVT.

The chain joins TRBV5-6 to TRBJ1-1, with D perhaps TRBD1 (6 bases). The CDR3 extends over 15 amino acids. Trimming took 4 bases from V and 1 from J, leaving 14 bases between them. Germline assignment: CDR1 SGHDT and CDR2 YYEEEE. CDR3 sequence (DNA): TGTGCCAGCAGCGGGTGGACAGAGACGAACACTGAAGCTTTCTTT. Translated: CASSGWTETNTEAFF.

The genes are TRBV19 and TRBJ2-7; 9 bases match TRBD2. Looked up from germline, CDR1 is LNHDA and CDR2 is SQIVND (reference sequence). The trim removed 3 bases at V and 4 bases at J, leaving 7 bases unmatched. CDR3 size: 15 residues. The CDR3 loop reads CASSIKREDPYEQYF. CDR3 bases: TGTGCCAGTAGTATCAAGCGGGAGGACCCTTACGAGCAGTACTTC.

This chain joins TRBV28 and TRBJ1-5; the D is unclear. The CDR3 has 12 amino acids. The V and J ends lost 6 bases and 0 bases respectively, with 3 bases between them. CDR1 is MDHEN, CDR2 SYDVKM, per germline. CDR3 nucleotide sequence: TGTGCCAGCAGCTATAGCAATCAGCCCCAGCATTTT. It translates to CASSYSNQPQHF.